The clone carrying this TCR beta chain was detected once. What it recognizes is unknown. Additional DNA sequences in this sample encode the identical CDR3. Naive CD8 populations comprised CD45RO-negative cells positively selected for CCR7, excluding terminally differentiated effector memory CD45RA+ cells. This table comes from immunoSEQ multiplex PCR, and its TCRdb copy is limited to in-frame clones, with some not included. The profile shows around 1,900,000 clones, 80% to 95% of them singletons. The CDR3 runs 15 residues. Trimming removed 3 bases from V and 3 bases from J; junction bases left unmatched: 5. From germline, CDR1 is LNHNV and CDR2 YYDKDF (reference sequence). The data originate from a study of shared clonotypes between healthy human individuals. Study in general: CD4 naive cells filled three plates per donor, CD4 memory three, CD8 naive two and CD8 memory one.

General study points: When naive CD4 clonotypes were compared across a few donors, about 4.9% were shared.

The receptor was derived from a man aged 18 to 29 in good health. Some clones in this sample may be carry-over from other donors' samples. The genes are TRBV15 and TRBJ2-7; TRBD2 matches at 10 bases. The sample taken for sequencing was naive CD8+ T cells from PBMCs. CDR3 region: CATSRERTSGYEQYF. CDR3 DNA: TGTGCCACCAGCAGGGAGAGGACTAGCGGCTACGAGCAGTACTTC.